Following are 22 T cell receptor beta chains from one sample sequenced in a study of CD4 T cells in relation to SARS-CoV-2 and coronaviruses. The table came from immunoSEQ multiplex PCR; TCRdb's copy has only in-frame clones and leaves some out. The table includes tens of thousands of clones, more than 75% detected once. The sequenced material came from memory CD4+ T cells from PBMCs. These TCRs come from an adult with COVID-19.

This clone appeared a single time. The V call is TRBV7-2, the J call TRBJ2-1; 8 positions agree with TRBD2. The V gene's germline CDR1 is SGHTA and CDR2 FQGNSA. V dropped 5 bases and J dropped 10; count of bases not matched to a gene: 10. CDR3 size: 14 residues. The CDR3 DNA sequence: TGTGCCAGCAGCCCGGGGGGGGGTTTTGACGAGCAGTTCTTC. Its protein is CASSPGGGFDEQFF.

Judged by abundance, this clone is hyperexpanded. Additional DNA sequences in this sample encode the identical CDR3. CDR3 residues: CASSLQGSNTGELFF. CDR3 in DNA: TGCGCCAGCAGCTTGCAGGGCTCTAACACCGGGGAGCTGTTTTTT. V and J are TRBV5-1 and TRBJ2-2; weak D call: TRBD1 (5 bases). Germline lookup yields CDR1 SGHRS and CDR2 YFSETQ. This CDR3 comprises 15 residues. V lost 1 base and J 2 bases, leaving 9 bases between the germline ends.

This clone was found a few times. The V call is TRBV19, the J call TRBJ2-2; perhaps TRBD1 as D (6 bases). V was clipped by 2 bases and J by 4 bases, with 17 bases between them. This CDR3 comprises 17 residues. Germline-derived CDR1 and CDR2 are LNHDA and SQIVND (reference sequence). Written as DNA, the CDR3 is TGTGCCAGTAGTATATCTGGATGGGGGCATGTCACCGGGGAGCTGTTTTTT. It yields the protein CASSISGWGHVTGELFF.

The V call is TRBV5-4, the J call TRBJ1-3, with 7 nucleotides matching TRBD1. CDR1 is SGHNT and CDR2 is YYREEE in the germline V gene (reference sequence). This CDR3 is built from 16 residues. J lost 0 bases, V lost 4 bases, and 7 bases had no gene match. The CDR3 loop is CASSPGTDRSGNTIYF. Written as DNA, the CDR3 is TGTGCCAGCAGCCCGGGGACAGACCGCTCTGGAAACACCATATATTTT. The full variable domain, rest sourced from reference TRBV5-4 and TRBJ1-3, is ETGVTQSPTHLIKTRGQQVTLRCSSQSGHNTVSWYQQALGQGPQFIFQYYREEENGRGNFPPRFSGLQFPNYSSELNVNALELDDSALYLCASSPGTDRSGNTIYFGEGSWLTVV.

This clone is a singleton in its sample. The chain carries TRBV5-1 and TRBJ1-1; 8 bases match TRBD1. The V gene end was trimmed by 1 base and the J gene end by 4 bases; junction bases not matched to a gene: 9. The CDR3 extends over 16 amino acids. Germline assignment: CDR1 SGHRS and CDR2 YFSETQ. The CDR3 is CASSLITGGSGTEAFF. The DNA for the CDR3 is TGCGCCAGCAGCTTGATTACAGGGGGTAGTGGCACTGAAGCTTTCTTT. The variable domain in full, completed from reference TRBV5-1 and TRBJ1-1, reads KAGVTQTPRYLIKTRGQQVTLSCSPISGHRSVSWYQQTPGQGLQFLFEYFSETQRNKGNFPGRFSGRQFSNSRSEMNVSTLELGDSALYLCASSLITGGSGTEAFFGQGTRLTVV.

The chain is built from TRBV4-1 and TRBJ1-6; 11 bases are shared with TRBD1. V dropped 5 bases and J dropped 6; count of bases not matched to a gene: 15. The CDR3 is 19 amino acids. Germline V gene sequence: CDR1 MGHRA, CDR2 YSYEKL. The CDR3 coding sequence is TGCGCCAGCAGCAAACCGGGACAGGGGGATCTTACCGCTAATTCACCCCTCCACTTT. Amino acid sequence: CASSKPGQGDLTANSPLHF.

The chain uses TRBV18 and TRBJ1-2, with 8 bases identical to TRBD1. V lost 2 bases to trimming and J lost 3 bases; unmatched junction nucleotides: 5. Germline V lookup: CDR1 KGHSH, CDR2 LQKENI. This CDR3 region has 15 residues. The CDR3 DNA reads TGTGCCAGCTCACCAATCCAGGGACAGGACTATGGCTACACCTTC. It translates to CASSPIQGQDYGYTF.

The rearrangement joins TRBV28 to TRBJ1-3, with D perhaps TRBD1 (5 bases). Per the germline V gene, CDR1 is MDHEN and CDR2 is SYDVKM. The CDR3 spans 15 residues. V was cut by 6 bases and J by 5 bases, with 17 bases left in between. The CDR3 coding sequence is TGTGCCAGCAGGCGGGAGGGGATTTCTAGAAACACCATATATTTT. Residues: CASRREGISRNTIYF.

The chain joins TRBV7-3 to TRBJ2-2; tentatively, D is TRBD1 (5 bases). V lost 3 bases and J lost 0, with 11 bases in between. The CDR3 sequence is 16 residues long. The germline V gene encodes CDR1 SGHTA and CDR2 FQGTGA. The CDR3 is CASSFRARANTGELFF. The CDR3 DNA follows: TGTGCCAGCAGCTTCAGGGCCCGAGCGAACACCGGGGAGCTGTTTTTT.

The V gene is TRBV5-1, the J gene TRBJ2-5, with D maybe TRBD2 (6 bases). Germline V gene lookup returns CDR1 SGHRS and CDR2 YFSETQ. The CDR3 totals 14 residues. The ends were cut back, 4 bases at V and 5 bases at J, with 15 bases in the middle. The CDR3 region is CASSPGSGVETQYF. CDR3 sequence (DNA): TGCGCCAGCAGCCCAGGATCGGGGGTGGAGACCCAGTACTTC.

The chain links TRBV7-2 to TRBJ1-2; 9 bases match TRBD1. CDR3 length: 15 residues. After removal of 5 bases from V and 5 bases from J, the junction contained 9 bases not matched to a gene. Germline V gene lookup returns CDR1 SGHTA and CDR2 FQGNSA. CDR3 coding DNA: TGTGCCAGCAGCCGGGGACAGGGAGGACGGTATGGCTACACCTTC. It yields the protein CASSRGQGGRYGYTF.

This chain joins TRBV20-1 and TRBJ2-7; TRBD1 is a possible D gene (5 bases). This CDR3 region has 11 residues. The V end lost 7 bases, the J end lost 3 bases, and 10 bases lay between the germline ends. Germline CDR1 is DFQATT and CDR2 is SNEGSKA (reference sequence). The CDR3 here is CSVPQGYEQYF. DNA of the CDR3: TGCAGTGTTCCTCAGGGCTACGAGCAGTACTTC.

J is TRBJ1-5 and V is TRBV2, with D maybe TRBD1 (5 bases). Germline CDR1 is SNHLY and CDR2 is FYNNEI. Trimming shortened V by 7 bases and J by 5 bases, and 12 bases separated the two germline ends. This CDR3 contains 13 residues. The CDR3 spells CASKSGSHQPQHF. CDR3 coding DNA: TGTGCCAGCAAGTCAGGGTCCCATCAGCCCCAGCATTTT. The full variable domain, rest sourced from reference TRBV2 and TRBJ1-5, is EPEVTQTPSHQVTQMGQEVILRCVPISNHLYFYWYRQILGQKVEFLVSFYNNEISEKSEIFDDQFSVERPDGSNFTLKIRSTKLEDSAMYFCASKSGSHQPQHFGDGTRLSIL.

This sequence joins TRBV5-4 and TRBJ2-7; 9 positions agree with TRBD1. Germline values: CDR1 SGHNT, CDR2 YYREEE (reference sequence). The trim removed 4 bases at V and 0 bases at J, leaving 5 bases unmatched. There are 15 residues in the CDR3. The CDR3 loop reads CASSRPTGGSYEQYF. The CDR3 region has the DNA TGTGCCAGCAGCCGGCCGACAGGGGGCTCCTACGAGCAGTACTTC.

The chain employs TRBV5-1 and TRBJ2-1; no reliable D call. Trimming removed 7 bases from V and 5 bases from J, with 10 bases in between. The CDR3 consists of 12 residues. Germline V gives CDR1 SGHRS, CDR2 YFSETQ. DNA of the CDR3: TGCGCCAGCGGAAAGGATCACAATGAGCAGTTCTTC. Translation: CASGKDHNEQFF. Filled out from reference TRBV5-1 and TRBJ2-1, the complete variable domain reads KAGVTQTPRYLIKTRGQQVTLSCSPISGHRSVSWYQQTPGQGLQFLFEYFSETQRNKGNFPGRFSGRQFSNSRSEMNVSTLELGDSALYLCASGKDHNEQFFGPGTRLTVL.

The CDR3 DNA reads TGTGCCAGCAGCCCGTACGGACAGGCGGCCTACGAGCAGTACTTC. This translates into CASSPYGQAAYEQYF. The chain joins TRBV3-1 (or the pseudogene TRBV3-2) to TRBJ2-7, with TRBD1 identical over 7 bases. Trimming cost V 4 bases and J 2 bases; bases outside gene matches: 8. CDR1 and CDR2 from the germline V gene are LGHDT and YNNKEL (reference sequence). CDR3 length: 15 amino acids.

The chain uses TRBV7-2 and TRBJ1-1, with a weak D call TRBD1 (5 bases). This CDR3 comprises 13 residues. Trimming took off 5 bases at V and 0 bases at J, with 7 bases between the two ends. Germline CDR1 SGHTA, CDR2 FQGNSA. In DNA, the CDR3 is TGTGCCAGCAGCCAGGGCATGAACACTGAAGCTTTCTTT. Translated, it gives CASSQGMNTEAFF. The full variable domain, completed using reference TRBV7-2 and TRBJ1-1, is GAGVSQSPSNKVTEKGKDVELRCDPISGHTALYWYRQSLGQGLEFLIYFQGNSAPDKSGLPSDRFSAERTGGSVSTLTIQRTQQEDSAVYLCASSQGMNTEAFFGQGTRLTVV.

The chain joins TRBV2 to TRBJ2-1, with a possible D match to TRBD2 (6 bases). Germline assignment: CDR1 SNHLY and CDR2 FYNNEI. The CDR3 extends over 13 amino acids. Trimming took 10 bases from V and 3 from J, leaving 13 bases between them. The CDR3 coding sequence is TGTGCCACCGAGGGACTTCTCTACAATGAGCAGTTCTTC. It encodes CATEGLLYNEQFF.

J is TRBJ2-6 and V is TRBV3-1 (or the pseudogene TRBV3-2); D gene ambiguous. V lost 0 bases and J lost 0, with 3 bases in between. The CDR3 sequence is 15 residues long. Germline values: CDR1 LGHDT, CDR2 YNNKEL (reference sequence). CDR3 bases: TGTGCCAGCAGCCAAGACGCCTCTGGGGCCAACGTCCTGACTTTC. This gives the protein CASSQDASGANVLTF.

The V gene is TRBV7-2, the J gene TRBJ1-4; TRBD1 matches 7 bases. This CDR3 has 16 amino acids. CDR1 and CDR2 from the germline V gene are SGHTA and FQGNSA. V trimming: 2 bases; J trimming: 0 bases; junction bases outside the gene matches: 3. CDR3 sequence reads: CASSLNRGTTNEKLFF. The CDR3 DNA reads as TGTGCCAGCAGCTTAAACAGGGGAACAACTAATGAAAAACTGTTTTTT.

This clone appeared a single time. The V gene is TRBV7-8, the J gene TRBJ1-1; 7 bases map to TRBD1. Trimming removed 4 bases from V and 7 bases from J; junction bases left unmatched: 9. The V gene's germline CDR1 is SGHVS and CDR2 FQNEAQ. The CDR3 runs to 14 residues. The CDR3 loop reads CASSYKGGAGEAFF. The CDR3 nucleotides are TGTGCCAGCAGCTATAAAGGGGGCGCTGGTGAAGCTTTCTTT.

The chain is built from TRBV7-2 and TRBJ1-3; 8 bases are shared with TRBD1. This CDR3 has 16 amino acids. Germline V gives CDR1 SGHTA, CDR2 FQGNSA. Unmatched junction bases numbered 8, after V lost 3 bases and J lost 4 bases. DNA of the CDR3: TGTGCCAGCAGCTTGCAGGGGGCGAAACGAGGAAACACCATATATTTT. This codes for CASSLQGAKRGNTIYF.